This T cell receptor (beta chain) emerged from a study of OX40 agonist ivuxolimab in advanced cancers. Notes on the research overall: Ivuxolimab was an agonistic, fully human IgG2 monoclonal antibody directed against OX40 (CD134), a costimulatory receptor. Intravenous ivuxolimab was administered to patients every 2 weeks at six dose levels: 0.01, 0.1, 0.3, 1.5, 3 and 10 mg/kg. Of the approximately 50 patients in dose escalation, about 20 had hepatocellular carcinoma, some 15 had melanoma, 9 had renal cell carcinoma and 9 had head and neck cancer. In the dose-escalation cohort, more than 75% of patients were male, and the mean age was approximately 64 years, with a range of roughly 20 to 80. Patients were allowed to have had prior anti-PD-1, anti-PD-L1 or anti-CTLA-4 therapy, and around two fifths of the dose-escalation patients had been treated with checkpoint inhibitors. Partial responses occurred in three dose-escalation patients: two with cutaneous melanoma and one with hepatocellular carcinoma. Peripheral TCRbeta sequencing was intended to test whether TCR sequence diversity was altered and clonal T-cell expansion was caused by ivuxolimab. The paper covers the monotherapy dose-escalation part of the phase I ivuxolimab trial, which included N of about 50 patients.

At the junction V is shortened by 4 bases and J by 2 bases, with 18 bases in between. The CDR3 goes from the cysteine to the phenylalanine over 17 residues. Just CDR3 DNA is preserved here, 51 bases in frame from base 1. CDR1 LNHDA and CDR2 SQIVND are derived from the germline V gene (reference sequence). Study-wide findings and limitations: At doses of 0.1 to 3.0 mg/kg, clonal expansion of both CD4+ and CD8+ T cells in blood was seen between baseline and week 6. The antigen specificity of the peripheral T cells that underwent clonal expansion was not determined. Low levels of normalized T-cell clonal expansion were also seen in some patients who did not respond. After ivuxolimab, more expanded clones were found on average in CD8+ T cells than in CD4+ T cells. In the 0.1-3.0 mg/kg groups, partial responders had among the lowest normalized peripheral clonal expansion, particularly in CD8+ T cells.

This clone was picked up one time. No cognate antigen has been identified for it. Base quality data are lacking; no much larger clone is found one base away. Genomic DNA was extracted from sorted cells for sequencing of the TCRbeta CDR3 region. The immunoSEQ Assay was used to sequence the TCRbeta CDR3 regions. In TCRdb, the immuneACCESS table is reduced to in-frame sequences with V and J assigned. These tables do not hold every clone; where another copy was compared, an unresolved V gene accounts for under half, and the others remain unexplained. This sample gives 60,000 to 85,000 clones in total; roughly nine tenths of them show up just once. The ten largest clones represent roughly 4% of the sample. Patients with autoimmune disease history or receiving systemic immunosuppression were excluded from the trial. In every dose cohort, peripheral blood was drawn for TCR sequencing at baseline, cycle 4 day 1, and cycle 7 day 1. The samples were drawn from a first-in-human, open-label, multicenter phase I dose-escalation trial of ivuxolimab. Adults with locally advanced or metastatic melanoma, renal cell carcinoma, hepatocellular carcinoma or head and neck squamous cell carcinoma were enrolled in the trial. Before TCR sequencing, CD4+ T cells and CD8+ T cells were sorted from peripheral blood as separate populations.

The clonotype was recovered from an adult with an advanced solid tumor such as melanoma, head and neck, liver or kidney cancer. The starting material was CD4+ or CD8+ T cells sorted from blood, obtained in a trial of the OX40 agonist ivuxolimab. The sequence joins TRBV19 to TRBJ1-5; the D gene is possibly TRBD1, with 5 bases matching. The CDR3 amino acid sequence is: CASSTGNLGRGNQPQHF. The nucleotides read TGTGCCAGTAGTACGGGAAACCTGGGACGAGGCAATCAGCCCCAGCATTTT.